Detailed here is one T cell receptor beta chain. No cognate antigen has been identified for it. Per-base qualities were not stored, and no clone one base away is much larger. The data are from a study of identical twins (dated by TCRdb to 2016 to 2017). Regarding the research as a whole: To test whether fetal clonotypes persist, the study used deep sequencing on TCR alpha and beta repertoires from monozygotic twins, unrelated adults of various ages, and cord blood. To rule out contamination, the twin experiments were replicated at different times with different library preparation protocols. Beyond this particular receptor, the publication reports: Fewer insertions were carried by abundant cord blood beta clonotypes, a similar but weaker trend appeared in young adult naive repertoires, and no such trend appeared in memory repertoires. In beta out-of-frame sequences, excess twin sharing was weaker, because having fewer shared sequences lowered the signal-to-noise ratio. Out-of-frame TCR alpha sharing in monozygotic twins was systematically underestimated by recombination models, whereas sharing between unrelated individuals was in agreement with the recombination models. Zero-insertion analyses could be partly confounded by invariant T cells such as MAIT and iNKT, although diverse VJ usage argued against such confounding for most clonotypes. Because the same donors could not be followed over many years, conclusions were based on cross-sectional statistical analysis. Compared with coincidental sharing between unrelated individuals, out-of-frame TCR alpha sequences shared between twins showed an excess of sequences with low generation probability.

Reading from cysteine to phenylalanine, the CDR3 counts 14 amino acids. The kept DNA is CDR3 alone, 42 bases in frame from the first base. The germline V gene supplies CDR1 MNHNS and CDR2 SASEGT. The junction carries 21 bases between V and J, which are trimmed by 6 bases and 10 bases respectively. Every donor in the study was a healthy Caucasian. The twin cohort comprised three pairs of female monozygotic twins, all aged roughly 18 to 30 years. Positive isolation kits from Invitrogen were used to isolate CD4+ and CD8+ T cell populations. Libraries were constructed by 5' RACE. The data were produced on an Illumina HiSeq 2000. A universal primer binding site was added through template switching, and the final cDNA carried a unique molecular identifier so that TCR cDNA molecules could be counted accurately. First-strand cDNA for TCR alpha and beta chains was synthesized from specific primers in the conserved constant-segment region. To control for contamination, each cDNA library was double barcoded with a SMART-Mk sample barcode plus Illumina barcodes. Two successive PCR steps introduced TruSeq adapter sequences along with Illumina sample barcodes. TCR alpha and beta cDNA libraries were sequenced on the Illumina HiSeq platform with custom primers. As for the authors' bioinformatics: MiGEC processed the raw reads to extract unique molecular identifiers, while MiXCR was used to determine the CDR3 positions. For each individual, recombination models were inferred using an EM algorithm with the repgenHMM and IGoR tools. Shared clonotype analysis was performed with the tcR package in R, normalizing sharing by the product of cloneset sizes. To study raw recombination without the effects of thymic and clonal selection, out-of-frame nonproductive sequences were analyzed. In-frame beta chains were kept once TCRdb had trimmed the public reads at Q25 with fastp and called clones with MiXCR. CDR3 protein sequences are deduplicated, and each keeps its most common genes and DNA. In this record, the V and J calls reflect TCRdb's handling and not the investigators' own analysis. The table for this sample lists around 530,000 distinct CDR3 sequences; around 15% of them were counted only once. 0.44% of the sample rests with the top ten.

These sequences were also reported in another study, on yellow fever vaccine responses in identical twins. The second study reports: According to the authors, in identical twins the way T cells responded to vaccination appeared partly convergent and partly personalized. In identical twins, the study followed T cell clones that responded to the vaccine with precision.

The receptor's source is a woman in her late teens or twenties in good health. The rearrangement joined TRBV6-1 to TRBJ1-1; TRBD1 could be the D gene, as 5 bases match. Sequenced: CD4+ T cells sorted from blood. The sequence in DNA is TGTGCCAGCAGAGACAGAGGAGGGTTGTGGTCAGCTTTCTTT. This codes for CASRDRGGLWSAFF.